The present T cell receptor (beta chain) was sequenced within a study of blood T cell repertoires in COVID-19. V lost 0 bases to trimming and J lost 5 bases, with 14 bases between them. The CDR3 loop spans 15 amino acids. Per germline, CDR1 SGHTA and CDR2 FQGNSA. Produced via immunoSEQ multiplex PCR; TCRdb's table is partial and in-frame only. This table holds 150,000 to 200,000 clones, 89% found once. The sample comprised PBMCs or T cells enriched from blood (not recorded which). This clonotype originated in a woman in her thirties or forties with acute COVID-19. The chain has TRBV7-2 and TRBJ2-7; D not certain. In nucleotides, the CDR3 is TGTGCCAGCAGCTTAGCGGTCGGAACCCAGGACGAGCAGTACTTC. This translates into CASSLAVGTQDEQYF.